A selection of T cell receptor beta chains follows, all from one sample in a study of blood T cell repertoires in COVID-19. Assay used: immunoSEQ multiplex PCR; TCRdb lists only in-frame clones, some missing. Seen here are about 430,000 clones, about 88% observed once, and the top ten hold about 1.5%. What was sequenced was PBMCs or T cells enriched from blood (not recorded which). Receptors originate from a woman between 18 and 29 years old who had been exposed to COVID-19. CDR3s include the opening cysteine and the closing phenylalanine or tryptophan.

J gene: TRBJ2-7
V gene: TRBV6-4
CDR3 protein: CASSDSRISYEQYF

J gene: TRBJ1-5
V gene: TRBV7-9
CDR3 protein: CASSPGRGAGNQPQHF

J gene: TRBJ1-6
V gene: TRBV5-4
CDR3 protein: CASSLGQVNSPLHF

J gene: TRBJ2-1
V gene: TRBV5-1
CDR3 protein: CASSWTGPYNEQFF

J gene: TRBJ1-2
V gene: TRBV2
CDR3 protein: CASSSGGGFGYGYTF

J gene: TRBJ2-7
V gene: TRBV2
CDR3 protein: CASSEAGTGLYEQYF

J gene: TRBJ2-7
V gene: TRBV11-2
CDR3 protein: CASSLVLAGGTGEQYF

J gene: TRBJ1-2
V gene: TRBV7-2
CDR3 protein: CASSLPGHNYGYTF

J gene: TRBJ2-1
V gene: TRBV3-1/TRBV3-2
CDR3 protein: CASSQEGSGPNEQFF

J gene: TRBJ2-2
V gene: TRBV7-3
CDR3 protein: CASSPLASGSTGELFF

J gene: TRBJ2-7
V gene: TRBV27
CDR3 protein: CASSSTGLAGPYEQYF

J gene: TRBJ2-7
V gene: TRBV28
CDR3 protein: CASSFGTSGDTYEQYF

J gene: TRBJ2-2
V gene: TRBV27
CDR3 protein: CASSFGGRAGELFF

J gene: TRBJ2-3
V gene: TRBV6-4
CDR3 protein: CASSEGTSGGATDTQYF

J gene: TRBJ2-3
V gene: TRBV19
CDR3 protein: CASSSGLAGGGDTQYF

J gene: TRBJ2-2
V gene: TRBV28
CDR3 protein: CASSHLAGGHAGELFF

J gene: TRBJ2-1
V gene: TRBV2
CDR3 protein: CASSAAGGAGEQFF

J gene: TRBJ1-1
V gene: TRBV29-1
CDR3 protein: CSVEDLVDTEAFF

J gene: TRBJ2-3
V gene: TRBV10-3
CDR3 protein: CASGTSAGGDTQYF

J gene: TRBJ2-5
V gene: TRBV3-1/TRBV3-2
CDR3 protein: CASSQAGMVWGGRAPETQYF

J gene: TRBJ1-5
V gene: TRBV16
CDR3 protein: CASSQPRGLLRTQHF

J gene: TRBJ2-7
V gene: TRBV10-3
CDR3 protein: CAIGLRAGGDEQYF

J gene: TRBJ1-5
V gene: TRBV3-1/TRBV3-2
CDR3 protein: CASSQDPGGNQPQHF

J gene: TRBJ1-2
V gene: TRBV3-1/TRBV3-2
CDR3 protein: CASSQGDRPISYGYTF

J gene: TRBJ2-7
V gene: TRBV9
CDR3 protein: CASSPGLAGVYEQYF

J gene: TRBJ2-1
V gene: TRBV27
CDR3 protein: CASSLGVAGNNEQFF

J gene: TRBJ1-5
V gene: TRBV28
CDR3 protein: CASTPDREAGGNQPQHF

J gene: TRBJ2-1
V gene: TRBV5-1
CDR3 protein: CASSQLGGPHNEQFF

J gene: TRBJ1-3
V gene: TRBV5-1
CDR3 protein: CASSFGQAHSGNTIYF

J gene: TRBJ1-2
V gene: TRBV5-5
CDR3 protein: CASSFDLVRGGYTF

J gene: TRBJ2-4
V gene: TRBV5-1
CDR3 protein: CASSGGQGENIQYF

J gene: TRBJ2-7
V gene: TRBV28
CDR3 protein: CASSLRGAHEQYF

J gene: TRBJ1-5
V gene: TRBV2
CDR3 protein: CASSSRSNQPQHF

J gene: TRBJ2-2
V gene: TRBV28
CDR3 protein: CASSLLQGAYAGELFF